Following are 15 T cell receptor beta chains from one sample sequenced in a study of CD4 T cells in relation to SARS-CoV-2 and coronaviruses (dated by TCRdb to 2020 to 2023). Their antigen targets remain unknown. Library generation was performed with the immunoSEQ multiplex PCR assay. TCRdb obtained this table from immuneACCESS and retained in-frame rearrangements with V and J assigned. These tables miss some clones; where compared with another copy, unresolved V genes account for less than half of the shortfall, and the remainder is unexplained. The sample records 35,000 or so clones, 77% of which are singletons. The ten largest clones represent over 20% of the sample. The sequencing sample was made of memory CD4+ T cells from PBMCs, cultured in vitro. The label giving this sample's cell subset or site can be read as: memory (non-naive) CD4+ T cells. Source of these receptors: an adult with COVID-19.

The chain combines TRBV27 with TRBJ2-5; possibly TRBD2 for D (5 bases). This CDR3 contains 14 residues. Germline values: CDR1 MNHEY, CDR2 SMNVEV (reference sequence). The germline V and J ends were trimmed by 0 bases and 5 bases, with 10 bases remaining between them. The CDR3 nucleotides read TGTGCCAGCAGTTTATCGTGGGAGTCGGAGACCCAGTACTTC. Its translation: CASSLSWESETQYF.

V is TRBV2 and J is TRBJ2-3; D may be TRBD1 (6 bases). V lost 6 bases and J lost 4, with 17 bases in between. CDR3 length: 15 residues. The germline V gene encodes CDR1 SNHLY and CDR2 FYNNEI. CDR3 loop: CASSEQGGGADTQYF. The CDR3 nucleotides read TGTGCCAGCAGCGAACAGGGTGGGGGTGCAGATACGCAGTATTTT.

V usage is TRBV21-1 and J usage is TRBJ2-3. TRBV21-1 is annotated as a pseudogene. The CDR3 covers 14 residues. Written as DNA, the CDR3 is TGTGCCAGCTTTCAAGTTTATGTAACAGATACGCAGTATTTT. This gives the protein CASFQVYVTDTQYF.

This clone was seen a few times. The chain uses TRBV21-1 and TRBJ1-3; the table calls TRBD1, which could not be checked here. TRBV21-1 represents a pseudogene. The CDR3 totals 11 residues. CDR3 loop: CASSTSGTGVF. CDR3 bases: TGTGCCAGCAGCACCTCCGGGACAGGGGTTTTT.

This clone was observed a single time. The rearrangement joins TRBV29-1 to TRBJ2-1; no firm D call. The CDR3 is 12 residues long. Between the trimmed V and J ends, which lost 4 bases and 3 bases, there was a span of 7 bases. Per germline, CDR1 SQVTM and CDR2 ANQGSEA. In DNA form, the CDR3 reads TGCAGCGTTGTTTTCTTCTACAATGAGCAGTTCTTC. Protein sequence: CSVVFFYNEQFF.

The chain employs TRBV27 and TRBJ1-2; perhaps TRBD1 as D (6 bases). CDR3 length equals 15 residues. The germline V gene encodes CDR1 MNHEY and CDR2 SMNVEV (reference sequence). V lost 8 bases to trimming and J lost 4 bases, with 20 bases between them. The CDR3 protein is CASGRRGGAFYGYTF. CDR3 nucleotide sequence: TGTGCCAGCGGGCGCCGGGGGGGCGCTTTCTATGGCTACACCTTC.

This chain's CDR3 is CASSDSGTLRQVFF. The DNA for the CDR3 is TGTGCCAGCAGCGACTCCGGGACACTCCGTCAGGTGTTCTTT. The J gene is TRBJ1-1, the V gene TRBV13, with a tentative D call TRBD1 (6 bases). Germline values: CDR1 PRHDT, CDR2 FYEKMQ (reference sequence). Trimming took off 5 bases at V and 14 bases at J, with 24 bases between the two ends. CDR3 length: 14 amino acids.

The chain combines TRBV30 with TRBJ1-4; the D gene is possibly TRBD1 (6 bases). The CDR3 is made up of 16 amino acids. Deletions cut 0 bases from V and 0 bases from J, with 11 bases between. CDR1 and CDR2 (germline): GTSNPN, SVGIG (reference sequence). CDR3 in amino acids: CAWSVLTGATNEKLFF. The CDR3 DNA reads TGTGCCTGGAGTGTACTGACAGGCGCAACTAATGAAAAACTGTTTTTT.

The chain uses TRBV19 and TRBJ2-1; 12 bases line up with TRBD2. V shed 7 bases, J shed 10 bases, and the junction held 11 bases outside the gene matches. The CDR3 loop spans 15 amino acids. Germline values: CDR1 LNHDA, CDR2 SQIVND (reference sequence). The CDR3 coding sequence is TGTGCCAGTACCCAACTAGCGGGAGGATCTGGGGAGCAGTTCTTC. This gives the protein CASTQLAGGSGEQFF.

The table lists this clone with a few counts. This sequence joins TRBV30 and TRBJ2-6; D unresolved. CDR1 and CDR2 from the germline V gene are GTSNPN and SVGIG (reference sequence). The V and J ends lost 0 bases and 0 bases respectively, with 6 bases between them. This CDR3 contains 15 residues. CDR3 amino acids: CAWSVPSSGANVLTF. Here the CDR3 DNA reads TGTGCCTGGAGTGTACCCAGCTCTGGGGCCAACGTCCTGACTTTC.

The genes are TRBV11-2 and TRBJ1-2; D is unclear. CDR3 length equals 15 residues. Germline V CDR1 and CDR2: SGHAT, FQNNGV. V was cut by 9 bases and J by 0 bases, with 17 bases left in between. CDR3 DNA: TGTGCCAGTACTAAAATACAGTCGGCTAACTATGGCTACACCTTC. This codes for CASTKIQSANYGYTF. The whole variable domain, filled in from reference TRBV11-2 and TRBJ1-2, reads EAGVAQSPRYKIIEKRQSVAFWCNPISGHATLYWYQQILGQGPKLLIQFQNNGVVDDSQLPKDRFSAERLKGVDSTLKIQPAKLEDSAVYLCASTKIQSANYGYTFGSGTRLTVV.

A single count supports this clone. V is TRBV15 and J is TRBJ2-7; 8 bases match TRBD2. The V gene's germline CDR1 is LNHNV and CDR2 YYDKDF (reference sequence). This CDR3 contains 15 residues. With 2 bases clipped from V and 5 bases from J, the junction kept 8 bases outside the gene matches. CDR3 nucleotide sequence: TGTGCCACCAGCAGACAAAGCGGGAGTCTCGACGAGCAGTACTTC. Amino acid sequence: CATSRQSGSLDEQYF.

The chain recombines TRBV5-4 with TRBJ1-2; perhaps TRBD1 as D (6 bases). This CDR3 contains 13 residues. Germline lookup yields CDR1 SGHNT and CDR2 YYREEE (reference sequence). V was trimmed by 1 base and J by 6 bases, leaving 10 bases between them. The CDR3 region is CASSLQGLNGYTF. Here the CDR3 DNA reads TGTGCCAGCAGCTTGCAGGGGTTGAATGGCTACACCTTC.

The V and J genes are TRBV28 and TRBJ2-7; D remains ambiguous. Germline V gives CDR1 MDHEN, CDR2 SYDVKM. This CDR3 is built from 11 residues. Trimming stripped 6 bases from V and 3 bases from J, with 6 bases between. CDR3 protein: CASRNFYEQYF. The CDR3 region has the DNA TGTGCCAGCAGAAATTTCTACGAGCAGTACTTC.

The chain uses TRBV21-1 and TRBJ2-3; TRBD1, the D gene given by the table, was not confirmed from the DNA. TRBV21-1 represents a pseudogene. The CDR3 has 14 residues. In DNA form, the CDR3 reads TGTGCCGATACAGGGACAGGGAAGACAGATACGCAGTATTTT. Protein product: CADTGTGKTDTQYF.